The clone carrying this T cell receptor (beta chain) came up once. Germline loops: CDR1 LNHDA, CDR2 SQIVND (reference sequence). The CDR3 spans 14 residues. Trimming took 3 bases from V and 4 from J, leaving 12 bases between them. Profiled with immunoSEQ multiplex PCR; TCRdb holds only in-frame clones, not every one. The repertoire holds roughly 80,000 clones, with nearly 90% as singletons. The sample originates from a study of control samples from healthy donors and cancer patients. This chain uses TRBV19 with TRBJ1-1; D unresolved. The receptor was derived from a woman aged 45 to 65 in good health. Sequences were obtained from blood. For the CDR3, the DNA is TGTGCCAGTAGTATTGAACCGGGAGGCACTGAAGCTTTCTTT. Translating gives CASSIEPGGTEAFF.